This T cell receptor (beta chain) originates from a study of OX40 agonist ivuxolimab in advanced cancers. Study at large: Three patients, one with hepatocellular carcinoma and two with cutaneous melanoma, achieved partial responses.

Study-level findings and limits: The study found that CD8+ T cells averaged more expanded clones than CD4+.

Generated by immunoSEQ multiplex PCR, the TCRdb table keeps only in-frame clones and is missing some. The data show some 70,000 clones, with around 80% seen just once and around 2.3% held by the top ten. Concerning this clone: Its target is unknown.

V lost 1 base, J lost 0 bases, and 1 base stayed unmatched. Per the germline V gene, CDR1 is SGHRS and CDR2 is YFSETQ. The CDR3 contains 16 residues. The chain recombines TRBV5-1 with TRBJ2-6; 7 bases are a match to TRBD1. Sequencing was performed on CD4+ or CD8+ T cells sorted from blood, taken in a trial of the OX40 agonist ivuxolimab. The sequence came from an adult with an advanced solid tumor such as melanoma, head and neck, liver or kidney cancer. CDR3 DNA: TGCGCCAGCAGCTTGTCAGGGGGCTCTGGGGCCAACGTCCTGACTTTC. Translated, it gives CASSLSGGSGANVLTF.